These 11 T cell receptor beta chains share one sample of origin, sequenced in a study of shared clonotypes between healthy human individuals. The method was immunoSEQ multiplex PCR; TCRdb's version includes in-frame clones alone and lacks a portion of them. The sample lists over a million clones; 98% to 99% were seen once. Sequencing was performed on naive CD4+ T cells sorted from blood. As for subset: CD45RA+ positively selected. These receptors were taken from a man in his thirties or forties in good health.

This rearrangement joins TRBV5-6 to TRBJ2-1; weak D call: TRBD2 (5 bases). The germline CDR1 and CDR2 sequences are SGHDT and YYEEEE. Deletions cut 2 bases from V and 1 base from J, with 7 bases between. The CDR3 runs 14 residues. The CDR3 here is CASSLAVSYNEQFF. In DNA form, the CDR3 reads TGTGCCAGCAGCTTAGCGGTATCCTACAATGAGCAGTTCTTC.

This sequence joins TRBV6-6 and TRBJ1-1; possibly TRBD1 for D (5 bases). In germline, CDR1 is MNHNY, CDR2 SVGAGI (reference sequence). This CDR3 comprises 12 residues. Trimming cost V 7 bases and J 8 bases, with 14 bases left between them. This CDR3 is CASNLQDSEAFF. As DNA, the CDR3 is TGTGCCAGCAACTTACAGGACTCCGAAGCTTTCTTT.

The chain recombines TRBV29-1 with TRBJ2-1; 11 bases align to TRBD1. Germline V gene data show CDR1 as SQVTM and CDR2 as ANQGSEA. The CDR3 is made up of 18 amino acids. The V gene end was trimmed by 5 bases and the J gene end by 7 bases; junction bases not matched to a gene: 19. CDR3 bases: TGCAGCGTTCGGGACAGGGGGACTCTCAGGGGCGGGGTAAATGAGCAGTTCTTC. Protein product: CSVRDRGTLRGGVNEQFF.

The V gene is TRBV21-1, the J gene TRBJ2-3. TRBV21-1 is listed as a pseudogene. The CDR3 length is 16 residues. CDR3 sequence reads: CASSKEAISKTDTQYF. CDR3 DNA: TGTGCCAGCAGCAAAGAGGCGATCAGCAAGACAGATACGCAGTATTTT.

The chain combines TRBV19 with TRBJ2-3; TRBD1 matches at 7 bases. V was pared by 5 bases and J by 2 bases, with 7 bases of the junction left unmatched. CDR3 length: 15 amino acids. Germline lookup yields CDR1 LNHDA and CDR2 SQIVND (reference sequence). In DNA form, the CDR3 reads TGTGCCAGTAGTGGTACAGGGGTCTCCACAGATACGCAGTATTTT. This translates into CASSGTGVSTDTQYF.

The chain has TRBV5-4 and TRBJ2-5, with D maybe TRBD2 (6 bases). The germline gives CDR1 SGHNT, CDR2 YYREEE (reference sequence). The CDR3 spans 14 residues. V shed 4 bases and J shed 4 bases, with 14 bases lying between them. CDR3 sequence reads: CASSPGLFGETQYF. CDR3 sequence (DNA): TGTGCCAGCAGCCCGGGACTTTTCGGAGAGACCCAGTACTTC. Full variable domain (missing parts from reference TRBV5-4 and TRBJ2-5): ETGVTQSPTHLIKTRGQQVTLRCSSQSGHNTVSWYQQALGQGPQFIFQYYREEENGRGNFPPRFSGLQFPNYSSELNVNALELDDSALYLCASSPGLFGETQYFGPGTRLLVL.

A word on this clone: Other DNA sequences of this sample code for an identical CDR3. The rearrangement links TRBV10-3 to TRBJ2-7; 10 bases align to TRBD2. V lost 6 bases to trimming and J lost 2 bases; unmatched junction nucleotides: 10. Per germline, CDR1 ENHRY and CDR2 SYGVKD. The CDR3 runs to 16 residues. The CDR3 protein is CAISEVGTSVPYEQYF. Written as DNA, the CDR3 is TGTGCCATCAGCGAGGTAGGGACTAGCGTACCCTACGAGCAGTACTTC.

The rearrangement joins TRBV5-5 to TRBJ2-1; maybe TRBD2 (5 bases). Trimming shortened V by 3 bases and J by 8 bases, and 18 bases separated the two germline ends. The CDR3 runs 15 residues. CDR1 SGHKS and CDR2 YYEKEE come from the germline V gene (reference sequence). The CDR3 loop is CASSSTTFSRDEQFF. Here the CDR3 DNA reads TGTGCCAGCAGCTCGACTACCTTCTCCCGTGATGAGCAGTTCTTC.

V is TRBV4-2 and J is TRBJ2-1; 10 nucleotides line up with TRBD2. Germline CDR1 LGHNA, CDR2 YNFKEQ. J lost 2 bases, V lost 4 bases, and 5 bases had no gene match. The CDR3 has 16 residues. As DNA, the CDR3 is TGTGCCAGCAGCCGAATAGCGGGAGGTACCTACAATGAGCAGTTCTTC. It translates to CASSRIAGGTYNEQFF.

The V call is TRBV7-2, the J call TRBJ2-3; 7 nucleotides match TRBD1. The germline gives CDR1 SGHTA, CDR2 FQGNSA. The CDR3 is 15 residues long. J was trimmed by 1 base and V by 3 bases; bases with no gene match: 4. CDR3 residues: CASSFQTGRTDTQYF. As DNA, the CDR3 is TGTGCCAGCAGCTTCCAGACAGGGCGCACAGATACGCAGTATTTT.

The chain carries TRBV6-1 and TRBJ2-7, with D tentatively TRBD1 or TRBD2 (5 bases each). Germline loops: CDR1 MNHNS, CDR2 SASEGT. The CDR3 extends over 15 amino acids. Deletions cut 2 bases from V and 6 bases from J, with 17 bases between. This chain's CDR3 is CASSERGGGRGEQYF. In DNA form, the CDR3 reads TGTGCCAGCAGTGAACGGGGCGGAGGACGTGGCGAGCAGTACTTC.